This T cell receptor beta chain was retrieved from a study of technical replicates of blood from several donors. Profiled with immunoSEQ multiplex PCR; TCRdb holds only in-frame clones, not every one. The profile shows about 63,000 clones, more than 75% of them singletons. V dropped 4 bases and J dropped 8; count of bases not matched to a gene: 13. Germline values: CDR1 ENHRY, CDR2 SYGVKD. CDR3 size: 16 residues. Only a few counts were recorded for this clone. The rearrangement uses TRBV10-3 and TRBJ2-1; 8 nucleotides align to TRBD2. The sequenced sample consisted of PBMCs. The sequence came from a human donor in good health. Some clones in this sample may be carry-over from other donors' samples. The CDR3 protein is CAISGSRGGRFHEQFF. The CDR3 nucleotides are TGTGCCATCAGTGGTTCTCGCGGGGGGCGGTTCCATGAGCAGTTCTTC.